This passage covers 8 T cell receptor beta chains from one sample sequenced in a study of T cells in Graves' hyperthyroidism and ophthalmopathy. TCR beta CDR3 sequences were amplified from RNA transcripts. A set of HTBI primers served as the primers for a first-round RT-PCR of the TCR CDR3. Each CDR3 protein gets one entry after TCRdb re-called the multiplex PCR reads with MiXCR. The table has 730,000 or so distinct CDR3 sequences, roughly a sixth seen once. The source material was blood. The receptors here all came from a woman aged 50 to 60 with Graves' hyperthyroidism that later progressed to Graves' ophthalmopathy.

This clonotype was seen a few times. The chain has TRBV29-1 and TRBJ1-4; D possibly corresponds to TRBD1 (5 bases). V gave up 2 bases and J gave up 3 bases, with 10 bases separating them. CDR1 is SQVTM, CDR2 ANQGSEA, per germline. There are 14 residues in the CDR3. The DNA of the CDR3 is TGCAGCGTTGAATTCTTGGGGGCTAATGAAAAACTGTTTTTT. Translation: CSVEFLGANEKLFF.

This clonotype was seen ten or more times. J is TRBJ2-5 and V is TRBV10-3; 11 nucleotides align to TRBD2. Germline V gene sequence: CDR1 ENHRY, CDR2 SYGVKD. The CDR3 has 14 amino acids. V trimming: 9 bases; J trimming: 1 base; junction bases outside the gene matches: 4. The CDR3 here is CAILTSGAQETQYF. CDR3 DNA sequence: TGTGCCATACTGACTAGCGGGGCCCAAGAGACCCAGTACTTC.

The rearrangement uses TRBV5-5 and TRBJ2-6, with D uncertain. From germline, CDR1 is SGHKS and CDR2 YYEKEE (reference sequence). The CDR3 spans 13 residues. V lost 6 bases, J lost 4 bases, and 8 bases lay in between. Here the CDR3 reads CASTFTGANVLTF. The CDR3 nucleotides are TGTGCCAGCACTTTCACGGGGGCCAACGTCCTGACTTTC.

This clonotype was seen only a few times. The chain employs TRBV5-8 and TRBJ2-4; tentative D call: TRBD2 (5 bases). CDR1 and CDR2 from the germline V gene are SGHTS and YDEGEE. The CDR3 spans 15 residues. Trimming took 2 bases from V and 0 from J, leaving 9 bases between them. CDR3 in amino acids: CASSFGEVAKNIQYF. The CDR3 nucleotides read TGTGCCAGCAGCTTCGGGGAAGTAGCCAAAAACATTCAGTACTTC.

This clonotype was recorded at least ten times. This sequence joins TRBV12-3 or TRBV12-4 and TRBJ1-2; D possibly corresponds to TRBD1 (6 bases). This CDR3 has 12 residues. V dropped 6 bases and J dropped 3 bases, with 8 bases sitting between them. The CDR3 nucleotides read TGTGCCAGCAGCCGGACAGACTATGGCTACACCTTC. This translates into CASSRTDYGYTF.

This clonotype was seen repeatedly, ten times or more. This chain connects TRBV28 to TRBJ2-5; D not resolved. This CDR3 comprises 14 residues. Trimming stripped 6 bases from V and 4 bases from J, with 15 bases between. Germline CDR1 MDHEN, CDR2 SYDVKM. This CDR3 reads CASRLASIRETQYF. The CDR3 nucleotides read TGTGCCAGCAGACTGGCCAGTATAAGAGAGACCCAGTACTTC.

The chain combines TRBV30 with TRBJ2-1; 11 positions agree with TRBD2. J gave up 0 bases and V 3 bases, and 19 bases lay outside the gene matches. The CDR3 has 21 residues. CDR1 and CDR2 (germline): GTSNPN, SVGIG (reference sequence). CDR3 sequence reads: CAWSPRPLTSGVSSSYNEQFF. CDR3 DNA sequence: TGTGCCTGGAGCCCCCGACCTCTGACTAGCGGGGTCTCGAGCTCCTACAATGAGCAGTTCTTC.

This clonotype was seen at least ten times. The chain employs TRBV7-3 and TRBJ1-2; D might be TRBD1 (6 bases). The CDR3 covers 15 residues. Germline V lookup: CDR1 SGHTA, CDR2 FQGTGA. V lost 5 bases to trimming and J lost 4 bases, with 17 bases between them. The CDR3 DNA reads as TGTGCCAGCAGCCCTGGGAACAGGGCCGGCTATGGCTACACCTTC. This translates into CASSPGNRAGYGYTF.